The 15 T cell receptor beta chains in this list originate from one sample, sequenced in a study of T cells in Graves' hyperthyroidism and ophthalmopathy. The source material, RNA transcripts, was used to amplify TCR beta CDR3 regions. First-round RT-PCR of the TCR CDR3 relied on the HTBI primer set. A single record per CDR3 protein comes from TCRdb applying MiXCR to the multiplex PCR reads. The sample records some 500,000 distinct CDR3 sequences, 16% being singletons. Sequenced material: blood. The origin of the receptors is a woman aged 30 to 39 with Graves' ophthalmopathy.

This clonotype was counted between two and nine times. The chain joins TRBV7-2 to TRBJ1-1; D ambiguous. CDR1 SGHTA and CDR2 FQGNSA come from the germline V gene. This CDR3 has 13 amino acids. Between the trimmed V and J ends, which lost 1 base and 10 bases, there was a span of 13 bases. The CDR3 region is CASSLGVSVLAFF. The CDR3 coding sequence is TGTGCCAGCAGCTTAGGGGTGTCGGTTTTAGCTTTCTTT.

This clonotype was recorded many times. The J gene is TRBJ2-3, the V gene TRBV7-3; D might be TRBD2 (6 bases). The V gene's germline CDR1 is SGHTA and CDR2 FQGTGA. The CDR3 is 14 amino acids. V dropped 2 bases and J dropped 4 bases, with 10 bases sitting between them. Here the CDR3 DNA reads TGTGCCAGCAGCTTAGCGGGACTGGCAGATACGCAGTATTTT. It encodes CASSLAGLADTQYF.

This clonotype was observed a handful of times. V and J are TRBV29-1 and TRBJ1-2; D might be TRBD1 (5 bases). Germline-derived CDR1 and CDR2 are SQVTM and ANQGSEA. V lost 3 bases and J lost 8, with 10 bases in between. The CDR3 runs 11 residues. The CDR3 sequence: CSVDREPGYTF. As DNA, the CDR3 is TGCAGCGTTGACAGGGAGCCCGGCTACACCTTC.

This clonotype was found many times. The rearrangement uses TRBV5-1 and TRBJ2-3, with D hard to call. The CDR3 extends over 14 amino acids. Germline V gives CDR1 SGHRS, CDR2 YFSETQ. Trimming cost V 4 bases and J 5 bases, with 14 bases left between them. DNA for the CDR3: TGCGCCAGCAGCCCACCCGACTGGCAAGATACGCAGTATTTT. Protein: CASSPPDWQDTQYF. The full variable domain, with the rest looked up from reference TRBV5-1 and TRBJ2-3, is KAGVTQTPRYLIKTRGQQVTLSCSPISGHRSVSWYQQTPGQGLQFLFEYFSETQRNKGNFPGRFSGRQFSNSRSEMNVSTLELGDSALYLCASSPPDWQDTQYFGPGTRLTVL.

The chain uses TRBV6-1 and TRBJ1-4; TRBD1 might be the D (6 bases). V lost 7 bases and J 6 bases, leaving 21 bases between the germline ends. This CDR3 is 16 amino acids long. Germline lookup yields CDR1 MNHNS and CDR2 SASEGT. DNA of the CDR3: TGTGCCAGCACCTCCCCTCGGACAGCCTTTGATGAAAAACTGTTTTTT. It translates to CASTSPRTAFDEKLFF.

The V gene is TRBV25-1, the J gene TRBJ1-2; 7 nucleotides agree with TRBD1. The V segment lost 7 bases and the J segment 0 bases; nucleotides outside the gene matches: 11. The CDR3 consists of 16 residues. Germline CDR1 reads MGHDK; CDR2 reads SYGVNS. Here the CDR3 DNA reads TGTGCCAGCAAAAGTGCAGGGGGAATTTCTAACTATGGCTACACCTTC. It codes for CASKSAGGISNYGYTF.

Details on this clonotype: A much bigger clone sits one base away, suggesting this may be a read error. The chain recombines TRBV30 with TRBJ2-1; 7 positions match TRBD2. CDR1 GTSNPN and CDR2 SVGIG come from the germline V gene (reference sequence). The CDR3 sequence is 14 residues long. J gave up 3 bases and V 5 bases, and 7 bases lay outside the gene matches. The CDR3, as DNA: TGTGCCTGGGGTGCTGGCGGGAGCTACAATGAGCAGTTCTTC. Protein product: CAWGAGGSYNEQFF.

This chain connects TRBV7-9 to TRBJ1-1; possible D gene TRBD1, 5 bases. Looked up from germline, CDR1 is SEHNR and CDR2 is FQNEAQ (reference sequence). The germline V and J ends were trimmed by 5 bases and 0 bases, with 10 bases remaining between them. The CDR3 length is 14 residues. Written as DNA, the CDR3 is TGTGCCAGCAGCGTCGACAGCATGAACACTGAAGCTTTCTTT. As protein: CASSVDSMNTEAFF.

This clonotype was found many times. The chain links TRBV7-2 to TRBJ1-4, with 8 bases fitting TRBD1. Per germline, CDR1 SGHTA and CDR2 FQGNSA. V was clipped by 5 bases and J by 6 bases; unmatched bases: 5. The CDR3 has 14 amino acids. CDR3 protein: CASSAETGDEKLFF. CDR3 DNA sequence: TGTGCCAGCAGCGCCGAGACAGGGGATGAAAAACTGTTTTTT.

V gene TRBV6-1 combines with J gene TRBJ1-5; D remains unclear. The CDR3 covers 12 residues. In germline, CDR1 is MNHNS, CDR2 SASEGT. CDR3 in DNA: TGTGTACGGGCTCATAGCAATCAGCCCCAGCATTTT. The encoded protein is CVRAHSNQPQHF.

The sample holds a few counts of this clonotype. This chain links TRBV20-1 with TRBJ1-1; 7 bases map to TRBD1. After removal of 3 bases from V and 5 bases from J, the junction contained 9 bases not matched to a gene. The CDR3 consists of 14 residues. CDR1 is DFQATT, CDR2 SNEGSKA, per germline (reference sequence). The CDR3 is CSASSGRGRTEAFF. The CDR3 nucleotides read TGCAGTGCTAGCTCTGGCAGGGGGAGAACTGAAGCTTTCTTT.

This clonotype was found many times. This sequence joins TRBV20-1 and TRBJ1-5; TRBD1 might be the D (6 bases). This CDR3 is 14 amino acids long. Germline CDR1 is DFQATT and CDR2 is SNEGSKA (reference sequence). V gave up 3 bases and J gave up 0 bases, with 9 bases separating them. CDR3 bases: TGCAGTGCTAGTACAGGGCCTAGCAATCAGCCCCAGCATTTT. As protein: CSASTGPSNQPQHF.

The genes are TRBV7-2 and TRBJ2-3; D gene uncertain. Trimming pared 2 bases from V and 4 bases from J, leaving 10 bases between. The CDR3 extends over 14 amino acids. Germline lookup yields CDR1 SGHTA and CDR2 FQGNSA. CDR3 sequence: CASSLLNPPDTQYF. For the CDR3, the DNA is TGTGCCAGCAGCTTACTTAACCCCCCAGATACGCAGTATTTT.

This clonotype showed up many times. This chain uses TRBV6-4 with TRBJ2-3, with 9 bases matching TRBD2. Germline CDR1 and CDR2: MRHNA and SNTAGT. The V gene end was trimmed by 6 bases and the J gene end by 6 bases; junction bases not matched to a gene: 10. The CDR3 has 15 residues. The CDR3 bases are TGTGCCAGCAGGGAACGAGCGGGGGGCCCCGATACGCAGTATTTT. Its protein is CASRERAGGPDTQYF.

In its sample, this clonotype was seen many times. The chain is built from TRBV12-3 or TRBV12-4 and TRBJ1-1; D remains ambiguous. V shed 6 bases and J shed 0 bases, with 8 bases lying between them. The CDR3 extends over 13 amino acids. CDR3 bases: TGTGCCAGCAGGCCTCCCCTGAACACTGAAGCTTTCTTT. It yields the protein CASRPPLNTEAFF.